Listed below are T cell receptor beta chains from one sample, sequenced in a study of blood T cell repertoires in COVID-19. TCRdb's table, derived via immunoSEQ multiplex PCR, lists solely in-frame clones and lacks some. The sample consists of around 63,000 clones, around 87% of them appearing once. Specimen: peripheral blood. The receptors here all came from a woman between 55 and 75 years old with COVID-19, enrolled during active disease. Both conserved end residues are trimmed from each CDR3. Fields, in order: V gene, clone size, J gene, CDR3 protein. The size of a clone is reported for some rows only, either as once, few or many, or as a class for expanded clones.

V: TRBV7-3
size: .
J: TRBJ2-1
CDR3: ASSLSGRATYNEQF

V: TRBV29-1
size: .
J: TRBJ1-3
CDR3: SVEDSSGNTIY

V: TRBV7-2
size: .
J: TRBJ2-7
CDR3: ASSLNWGDYEQY

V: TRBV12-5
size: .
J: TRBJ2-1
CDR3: ASGVAGGPTYNEQF

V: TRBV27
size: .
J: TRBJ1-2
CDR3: ASSRAGLNYGYT

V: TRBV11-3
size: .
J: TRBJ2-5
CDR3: ASSYDTTSGRTQY

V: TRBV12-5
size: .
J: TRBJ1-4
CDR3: ASGNRATNEKLF

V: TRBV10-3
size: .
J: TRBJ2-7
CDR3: AISEPGLARNEQY

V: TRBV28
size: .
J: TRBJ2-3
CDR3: ASRPPVSSGRVSADTQY

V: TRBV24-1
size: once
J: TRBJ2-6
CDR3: ATSAPGVQGANVLT

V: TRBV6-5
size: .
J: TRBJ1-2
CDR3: ASSFDRVDGYT

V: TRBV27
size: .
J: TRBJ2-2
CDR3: ASSLTSGSWDTGELF

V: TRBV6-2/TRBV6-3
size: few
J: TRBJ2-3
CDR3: ASSYSKRYTQY

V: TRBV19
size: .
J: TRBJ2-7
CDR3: ASSIRGQGGGEQY

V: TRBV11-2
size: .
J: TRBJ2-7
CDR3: ASSSGTYSYEQY

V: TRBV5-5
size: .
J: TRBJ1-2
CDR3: ASSLVSSANQGGYT

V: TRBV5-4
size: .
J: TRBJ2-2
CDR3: ASSTGFMNTGELF

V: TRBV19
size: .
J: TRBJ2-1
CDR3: ASSIPRTSGTYNEQF

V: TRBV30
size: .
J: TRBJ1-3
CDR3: AWSTGQPKNTIY

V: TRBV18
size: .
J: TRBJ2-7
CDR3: ASLRGGSEQY

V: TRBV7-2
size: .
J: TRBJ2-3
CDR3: ASSLGSGGGPTDTQY

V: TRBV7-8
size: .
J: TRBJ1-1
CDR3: ASSLWTGENTEAF

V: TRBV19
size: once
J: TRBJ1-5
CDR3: ASSSPPRGLSNQPQH

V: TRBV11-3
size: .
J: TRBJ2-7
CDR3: ASSYNRAYEQY

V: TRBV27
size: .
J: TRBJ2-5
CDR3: ASSLSGLAEFSKETQY